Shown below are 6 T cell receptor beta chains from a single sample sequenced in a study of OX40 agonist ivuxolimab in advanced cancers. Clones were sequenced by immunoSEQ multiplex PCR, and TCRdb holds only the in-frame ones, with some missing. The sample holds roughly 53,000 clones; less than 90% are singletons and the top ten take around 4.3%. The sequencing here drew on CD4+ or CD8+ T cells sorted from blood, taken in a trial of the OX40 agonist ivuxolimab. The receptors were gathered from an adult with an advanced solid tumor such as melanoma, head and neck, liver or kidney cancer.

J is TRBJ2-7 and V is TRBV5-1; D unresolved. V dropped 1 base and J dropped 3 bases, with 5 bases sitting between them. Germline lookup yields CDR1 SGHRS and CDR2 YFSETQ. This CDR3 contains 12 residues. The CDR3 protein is CASSLTDYEQYF. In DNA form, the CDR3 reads TGCGCCAGCAGCTTGACTGACTACGAGCAGTACTTC.

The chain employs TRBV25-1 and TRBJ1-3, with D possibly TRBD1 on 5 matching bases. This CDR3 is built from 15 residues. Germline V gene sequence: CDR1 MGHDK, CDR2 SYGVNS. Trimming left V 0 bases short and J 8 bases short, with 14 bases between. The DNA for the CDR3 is TGTGCCAGCAGTGAATATAAAAGACAGTCATACACCATATATTTT. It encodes CASSEYKRQSYTIYF.

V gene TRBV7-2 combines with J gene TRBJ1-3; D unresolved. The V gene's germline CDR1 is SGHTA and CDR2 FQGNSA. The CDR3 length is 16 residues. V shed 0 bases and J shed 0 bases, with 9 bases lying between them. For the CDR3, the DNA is TGTGCCAGCAGCTTAGCCGGCGGGTTCTCTGGAAACACCATATATTTT. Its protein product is CASSLAGGFSGNTIYF. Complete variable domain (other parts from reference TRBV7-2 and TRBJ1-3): GAGVSQSPSNKVTEKGKDVELRCDPISGHTALYWYRQSLGQGLEFLIYFQGNSAPDKSGLPSDRFSAERTGGSVSTLTIQRTQQEDSAVYLCASSLAGGFSGNTIYFGEGSWLTVV.

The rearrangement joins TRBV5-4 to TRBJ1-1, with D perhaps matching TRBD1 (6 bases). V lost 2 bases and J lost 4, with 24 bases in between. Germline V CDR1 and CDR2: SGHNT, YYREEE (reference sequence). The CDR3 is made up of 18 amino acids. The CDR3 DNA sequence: TGTGCCAGCAGCTTAGAACTCGGGGGGCGCGGGTTGAGCACTGAAGCTTTCTTT. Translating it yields CASSLELGGRGLSTEAFF. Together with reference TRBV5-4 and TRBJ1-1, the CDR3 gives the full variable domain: ETGVTQSPTHLIKTRGQQVTLRCSSQSGHNTVSWYQQALGQGPQFIFQYYREEENGRGNFPPRFSGLQFPNYSSELNVNALELDDSALYLCASSLELGGRGLSTEAFFGQGTRLTVV.

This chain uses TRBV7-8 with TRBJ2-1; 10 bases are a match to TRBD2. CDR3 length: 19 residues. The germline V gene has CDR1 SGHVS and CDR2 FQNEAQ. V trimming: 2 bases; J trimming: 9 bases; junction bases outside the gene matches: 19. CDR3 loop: CASSLQGASSVSGRTEQFF. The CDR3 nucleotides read TGTGCCAGCAGCTTACAGGGGGCGAGTTCGGTTAGCGGGAGGACTGAGCAGTTCTTC.

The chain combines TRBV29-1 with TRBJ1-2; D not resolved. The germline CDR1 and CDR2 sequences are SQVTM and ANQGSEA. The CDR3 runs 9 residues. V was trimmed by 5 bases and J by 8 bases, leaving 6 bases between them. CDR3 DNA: TGCAGCGTTTCTCCCGGCTACACCTTC. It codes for CSVSPGYTF. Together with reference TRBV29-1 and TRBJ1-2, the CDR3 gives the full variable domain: SAVISQKPSRDICQRGTSLTIQCQVDSQVTMMFWYRQQPGQSLTLIATANQGSEATYESGFVIDKFPISRPNLTFSTLTVSNMSPEDSSIYLCSVSPGYTFGSGTRLTVV.